The T cell receptor beta chain described here comes from a study of T cells in pancreatic ductal adenocarcinoma. Regarding the study as a whole: Tumor samples had fewer productive templates and around 7.2-fold fewer unique clonotypes than blood. Tumor-versus-blood clonality comparisons may be biased toward lower tumor diversity. Tumor and blood clonality did not differ significantly, about 0.1 versus 0.065.

Clones were read by immunoSEQ multiplex PCR, and TCRdb kept only the in-frame ones, dropping some. The table shows about 29,000 clones, with more than 90% occurring only once. Surgery without prior neoadjuvant therapy was the treatment of the selected pancreatic ductal adenocarcinoma patients. On this clone itself: Its target is unknown.

The length of the CDR3 is 13 residues. CDR1 SNHLY and CDR2 FYNNEI come from the germline V gene. V lost 4 bases to trimming and J lost 4 bases, with 8 bases between them. Sample: PBMCs. The chain carries TRBV2 and TRBJ1-5; no definite D call. This clonotype was obtained from a human donor with pancreatic ductal adenocarcinoma. The CDR3 loop is CASSGPLNQPQHF. The CDR3 nucleotides read TGTGCCAGCAGTGGGCCCTTAAATCAGCCCCAGCATTTT.